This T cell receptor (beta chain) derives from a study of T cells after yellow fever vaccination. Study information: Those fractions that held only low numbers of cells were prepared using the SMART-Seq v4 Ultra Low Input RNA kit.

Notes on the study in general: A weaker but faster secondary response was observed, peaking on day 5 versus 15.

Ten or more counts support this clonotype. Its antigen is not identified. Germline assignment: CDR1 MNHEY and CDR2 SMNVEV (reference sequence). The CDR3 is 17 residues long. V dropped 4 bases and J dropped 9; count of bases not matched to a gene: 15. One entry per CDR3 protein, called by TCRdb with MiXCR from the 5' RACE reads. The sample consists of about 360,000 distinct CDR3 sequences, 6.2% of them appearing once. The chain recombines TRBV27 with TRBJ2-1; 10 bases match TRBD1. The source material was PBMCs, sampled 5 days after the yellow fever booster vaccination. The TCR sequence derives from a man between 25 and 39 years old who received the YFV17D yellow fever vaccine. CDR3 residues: CASSSTHISGQGLEQFF. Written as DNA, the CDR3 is TGTGCCAGCAGTTCAACACACATTTCGGGACAGGGGCTTGAGCAGTTCTTC.